A single sample gave rise to the 26 T cell receptor beta chains below, sequenced in a study of cytomegalovirus exposure and HLA in healthy donors. Primers included in the PCR were 60 Vbeta and 13 Jbeta primers. The repertoire was sequenced with immunoSEQ multiplex PCR; TCRdb's copy has only in-frame clones and lacks some. The data contain over 130,000 clones, roughly three quarters of them singletons. The sample taken for sequencing was PBMCs. The source of these receptors is a woman aged 30 to 39 in good health and CMV-seronegative.

This clone was observed a single time. The V gene is TRBV28, the J gene TRBJ1-2, with no clear D. Between the trimmed V and J ends, which lost 8 bases and 7 bases, there was a span of 11 bases. This CDR3 is built from 11 residues. Germline values: CDR1 MDHEN, CDR2 SYDVKM. The CDR3 spells CASLSSLGYTF. DNA of the CDR3: TGTGCCAGCCTCTCCTCCCTTGGCTACACCTTC.

Concerning this clone: A read error may account for a junction end that differs from germline. The chain links TRBV6-5 to TRBJ1-2; a weak D match, TRBD1 (5 bases). The CDR3 runs to 13 residues. Germline V gene sequence: CDR1 MNHEY, CDR2 SVGAGI. The CDR3 bases are TGTGCCGGCAGTCGGGACTTAAACTATGGCTACACCTTC. Its translation: CAGSRDLNYGYTF.

This clone came up a few times. The chain uses TRBV10-3 and TRBJ1-1, with no clear D. Trimming took 4 bases from V and 3 from J, leaving 9 bases between them. The V gene's germline CDR1 is ENHRY and CDR2 SYGVKD. This CDR3 spans 13 amino acids. For the CDR3, the DNA is TGTGCCATCAGTGGGCAGGAGGACACTGAAGCTTTCTTT. Amino acids: CAISGQEDTEAFF.

The chain combines TRBV6-1 with TRBJ2-3; 12 nucleotides align to TRBD2. The CDR3 has 15 residues. V lost 4 bases and J lost 1; bases outside the gene matches: 0. The germline CDR1 and CDR2 sequences are MNHNS and SASEGT. The CDR3 spells CASSGLAGGTDTQYF. CDR3 coding DNA: TGTGCCAGCAGTGGACTAGCGGGGGGCACAGATACGCAGTATTTT.

J is TRBJ2-7 and V is TRBV6-1; D remains unclear. The CDR3 spans 14 residues. Germline CDR1 MNHNS, CDR2 SASEGT. V lost 5 bases and J 2 bases, leaving 13 bases between the germline ends. CDR3 region: CASSFLTATYEQYV. The CDR3, as DNA: TGTGCCAGCAGTTTTCTTACAGCTACCTACGAGCAGTACGTC.

The V and J genes are TRBV10-3 and TRBJ2-1; 9 bases line up with TRBD1. V lost 3 bases, J lost 8 bases, and 8 bases stayed unmatched. From germline, CDR1 is ENHRY and CDR2 SYGVKD. The CDR3 has 15 amino acids. The CDR3 loop is CAISDRGQGRDEQFF. CDR3 nucleotides: TGTGCCATCAGTGACCGGGGACAGGGTAGAGATGAGCAGTTCTTC.

The chain carries TRBV27 and TRBJ2-3; D is uncertain. CDR3 length: 16 amino acids. Germline CDR1 MNHEY, CDR2 SMNVEV (reference sequence). The ends were cut back, 4 bases at V and 0 bases at J, with 14 bases in the middle. CDR3 nucleotide sequence: TGTGCCAGCAGTTCGGGTGGGTCCCAAAGCACAGATACGCAGTATTTT. It specifies CASSSGGSQSTDTQYF.

The genes are TRBV23-1 and TRBJ2-2, with 8 bases matching TRBD1. TRBV23-1 is an open reading frame whose function is uncertain. V lost 7 bases and J lost 10; bases outside the gene matches: 11. CDR3 length: 14 amino acids. CDR3 protein: CASKRRGQGAELFF. In DNA form, the CDR3 reads TGCGCCAGCAAACGAAGAGGACAGGGCGCGGAGCTGTTTTTT.

This clone was recorded only once. J is TRBJ2-1 and V is TRBV19; D may be TRBD1 (5 bases). CDR3 size: 14 residues. Trimming stripped 6 bases from V and 4 bases from J, with 13 bases between. Germline V gene lookup returns CDR1 LNHDA and CDR2 SQIVND (reference sequence). CDR3 sequence reads: CASSTLGQYNEQFF. CDR3 nucleotide sequence: TGTGCCAGTAGCACGTTAGGACAATACAATGAGCAGTTCTTC.

This clone was detected once. V usage is TRBV29-1 and J usage is TRBJ2-7, with 9 bases aligning to TRBD1. The germline CDR1 and CDR2 sequences are SQVTM and ANQGSEA. Trimming at V came to 7 bases and at J to 6 bases, leaving 13 bases not matched to a gene. This CDR3 comprises 14 residues. The CDR3 DNA reads TGCAGCGCCCTCTCCCGGACAGGGGATGCCGAGCAGTACTTC. This codes for CSALSRTGDAEQYF.

This clone has just a few counts. The V gene is TRBV5-1, the J gene TRBJ1-3; D is unresolved. The CDR3 extends over 16 amino acids. V was clipped by 0 bases and J by 7 bases, with 17 bases between them. CDR1 and CDR2 from the germline V gene are SGHRS and YFSETQ. In DNA form, the CDR3 reads TGCGCCAGCAGCTTGGGTGGACTCAACCATGGGAACACCATATATTTT. Its protein product is CASSLGGLNHGNTIYF.

Here the CDR3 reads CASSLARVPSLNTEAFF. The DNA of the CDR3 is TGTGCCAGCAGCTTAGCGAGAGTACCAAGCTTGAACACTGAAGCTTTCTTT. V and J are TRBV7-9 and TRBJ1-1, with D unclear. Germline-derived CDR1 and CDR2 are SEHNR and FQNEAQ (reference sequence). This CDR3 region has 17 residues. Between the trimmed V and J ends, which lost 0 bases and 0 bases, there was a span of 14 bases.

This clone turned up a few times. This sequence joins TRBV27 and TRBJ2-1; 8 nucleotides line up with TRBD2. CDR1 is MNHEY and CDR2 is SMNVEV in the germline V gene (reference sequence). This CDR3 contains 19 residues. The V and J ends lost 7 bases and 2 bases, in that order; junction bases with no gene match: 19. The CDR3 region is CASNPLSSGMYGTYNEQFF. CDR3 sequence (DNA): TGTGCCAGCAACCCCCTCAGTAGCGGGATGTATGGGACCTACAATGAGCAGTTCTTC.

The sample holds a few counts of this clone. This chain joins TRBV5-8 and TRBJ2-1; D perhaps matches TRBD1 (6 bases). Trimming removed 0 bases from V and 5 bases from J, with 12 bases in between. This CDR3 comprises 15 residues. The germline gives CDR1 SGHTS, CDR2 YDEGEE. The CDR3 here is CASSLGRTVNNEQFF. CDR3 DNA sequence: TGTGCCAGCAGCTTGGGTCGGACAGTAAACAATGAGCAGTTCTTC.

This chain uses TRBV11-1 with TRBJ2-3; D is undetermined. V was pared by 1 base and J by 4 bases, with 12 bases between. Germline V gives CDR1 SGHAT, CDR2 FQDESV (reference sequence). The CDR3 length is 15 residues. The chain's CDR3 is CASSLGGSLSDTQYF. The CDR3 nucleotides are TGTGCCAGCAGCTTAGGAGGCTCCCTATCAGATACGCAGTATTTT.

The genes are TRBV4-1 and TRBJ2-1, with D unclear. The CDR3 loop spans 16 amino acids. V was clipped by 3 bases and J by 0 bases, with 12 bases between them. Germline V CDR1 and CDR2: MGHRA, YSYEKL. The CDR3 DNA is TGCGCCAGCAGCCACCTAGGATTAAGCTCCTACAATGAGCAGTTCTTC. It codes for CASSHLGLSSYNEQFF.

This clone was counted once. The chain's CDR3 is CASSLADTDTQYF. CDR3 sequence (DNA): TGTGCCAGCAGCTTAGCAGACACAGATACGCAGTATTTT. The genes are TRBV7-3 and TRBJ2-3, with D unclear. Germline CDR1 is SGHTA and CDR2 is FQGTGA. V lost 2 bases and J lost 2, with 5 bases in between. The CDR3 is 13 residues long. The whole variable domain, remainder taken from reference TRBV7-3 and TRBJ2-3, is GAGVSQTPSNKVTEKGKYVELRCDPISGHTALYWYRQSLGQGPEFLIYFQGTGAADDSGLPNDRFFAVRPEGSVSTLKIQRTERGDSAVYLCASSLADTDTQYFGPGTRLTVL.

V and J are TRBV5-1 and TRBJ2-3, with a possible D match to TRBD1 (6 bases). CDR1 is SGHRS, CDR2 YFSETQ, per germline. The length of the CDR3 is 13 residues. V was clipped by 6 bases and J by 3 bases, with 11 bases between them. CDR3 in amino acids: CASNLQGTDTQYF. In nucleotides, the CDR3 is TGCGCCAGCAACCTACAGGGAACAGATACGCAGTATTTT.

Notes on this clone: One end of the junction does not line up with germline, which may come from a read error. The gene calls are TRBV6-5 and TRBJ1-1, with D possibly TRBD1 on 6 matching bases. This CDR3 contains 14 residues. Germline V gene data show CDR1 as MNHEY and CDR2 as SVGAGI. The CDR3 region has the DNA TGTGCCAGCAGTTACGGACAGATGAATACTGAAGCTTTCTTT. This sequence encodes CASSYGQMNTEAFF.

This clone was seen a handful of times. This chain uses TRBV28 with TRBJ1-4, with TRBD1 identical over 7 bases. In germline, CDR1 is MDHEN, CDR2 SYDVKM. The CDR3 contains 14 residues. V lost 5 bases, J lost 5 bases, and 5 bases stayed unmatched. In DNA, the CDR3 is TGTGCCAGCAGTACAGGACAGGAGAATGAAAAACTGTTTTTT. Its translation is CASSTGQENEKLFF.

This rearrangement joins TRBV10-3 to TRBJ1-2, with TRBD1 identical over 9 bases. Germline V lookup: CDR1 ENHRY, CDR2 SYGVKD. The CDR3 is 13 residues long. The V gene end was trimmed by 7 bases and the J gene end by 2 bases; junction bases not matched to a gene: 2. CDR3 in DNA: TGTGCCATCACCGGGACAGGGAACTATGGCTACACCTTC. It specifies CAITGTGNYGYTF.

The chain joins TRBV5-6 to TRBJ2-7; 10 bases fit TRBD2. The CDR3 sequence is 16 residues long. CDR1 is SGHDT and CDR2 is YYEEEE in the germline V gene. The trim removed 4 bases at V and 2 bases at J, leaving 9 bases unmatched. The CDR3 DNA reads TGTGCCAGCAGCCCATCCGGGCTAGCGGGAGCCTACGAGCAGTACTTC. This encodes CASSPSGLAGAYEQYF.

The V call is TRBV28, the J call TRBJ2-1, with D unclear. This CDR3 has 15 residues. Germline CDR1 is MDHEN and CDR2 is SYDVKM. Trimming pared 4 bases from V and 3 bases from J, leaving 13 bases between. The CDR3 sequence: CASSSIIPVYNEQFF. DNA for the CDR3: TGTGCCAGCAGTTCCATAATCCCAGTCTACAATGAGCAGTTCTTC. Together with reference TRBV28 and TRBJ2-1, the CDR3 gives the full variable domain: DVKVTQSSRYLVKRTGEKVFLECVQDMDHENMFWYRQDPGLGLRLIYFSYDVKMKEKGDIPEGYSVSREKKERFSLILESASTNQTSMYLCASSSIIPVYNEQFFGPGTRLTVL.

The chain joins TRBV7-2 to TRBJ1-3, with unresolved D. The germline V gene encodes CDR1 SGHTA and CDR2 FQGNSA. The CDR3 loop spans 15 amino acids. V gave up 2 bases and J gave up 2 bases, with 10 bases separating them. The CDR3: CASSLTENPGNTIYF. DNA for the CDR3: TGTGCCAGCAGCTTAACAGAAAACCCTGGAAACACCATATATTTT.

The J gene is TRBJ2-3, the V gene TRBV5-1; TRBD1 is a possible D gene (9 bases). Trimming removed 3 bases at V and 7 bases at J, with 15 bases between. This CDR3 comprises 14 residues. The germline V gene encodes CDR1 SGHRS and CDR2 YFSETQ. In DNA form, the CDR3 reads TGCGCCAGCAGCTCGGGGGGGACAGGGAATACGCAGTATTTT. This encodes CASSSGGTGNTQYF.

The rearrangement joins TRBV5-8 to TRBJ1-5; no firm D call. The germline CDR1 and CDR2 sequences are SGHTS and YDEGEE. The V end was cut by 0 bases, the J end by 3 bases, with 7 bases between. There are 14 residues in the CDR3. The CDR3 nucleotides read TGTGCCAGCAGCTTGGAGCGATACAATCAGCCCCAGCATTTT. It codes for CASSLERYNQPQHF.